The following is a TCR beta chain sequence with its context. The CDR3 is made up of 15 amino acids. Per the study methods: Reference gene primer amplification yielded estimated nucleated cell counts. Assay: immunoSEQ multiplex PCR; the TCRdb copy retains only in-frame clones and omits some. V, J and clone size reflect that table, while D and trimming were determined from the DNA. The sample contains approximately 200,000 clones, 80% to 90% of which appear only once. Donors in Cohort 3 who had recovered were those with two negative PCRs, healthcare professional clearance, or resolution of their symptoms. These data come from a study of blood T cell repertoires in COVID-19.

The sequence derives from a middle-aged man who had recovered from COVID-19. This chain joins TRBV1 and TRBJ2-7; the table's TRBD2 call for D was not verified on the DNA. TRBV1 is annotated as a pseudogene. Sequencing input: PBMCs or T cells enriched from blood (not recorded which). DNA of the CDR3: TGCACCAGCAGCCAAGTTGCGGGAGAAAATCAGGAGCAGTACGTC. It translates to CTSSQVAGENQEQYV.